This entry describes one TCR beta chain. Its target antigen remains unknown. Within one base of it there is no much larger clone, and no base qualities were kept. TCRbeta CDR3 regions were amplified from genomic DNA by means of the immunoSEQ Assay, a bias-controlled multiplex PCR. As for the original processing: The number of nucleated cells in each sample was estimated from the amplification of reference gene primers within the assay. Sequence reads were collapsed and filtered to measure the absolute abundance of every unique TCRbeta CDR3 rearrangement. Productive Simpson clonality was computed per sample as the square root of Simpson's diversity index over productive rearrangements. TCRdb took over this immuneACCESS table, retaining in-frame rearrangements with V and J assigned. Such tables are incomplete; in checked studies, under half of the missing clones stem from an unresolved V gene, and the remainder is unexplained. V and J calls and clone size are given by that table; D and trimming were obtained from the DNA. The sample table shows some 430,000 clones, and about 92% are seen once. The top ten clonotypes cover about 0.6% of the sample.

The data are from a study of blood T cell repertoires in COVID-19 (dated by TCRdb to the early 2020s). Study-wide context: Samples covering the acute and convalescent phases of COVID-19 were provided by collaborators in the United States, Italy and Spain. The prospective study material was composed of cDNA or gDNA derived from T cells, B-cell-depleted T cells, or PBMCs. The samples were drawn from two sources: the first 160 participants of the ongoing ImmuneRACE study, and 950 to 1,500 subjects contributed by 6 global collaborators. Where HLA class I and class II types were available, the types were taken from metadata supplied by the sample provider, not from assay-based typing. Deeply sampled blood TCRbeta repertoires from subjects exposed to, actively infected with, or recovered from COVID-19 were included in the dataset. Nearly every sample came with metadata listing a de-identified subject ID, COVID-19 status, age in years and sex. A freely available public database, intended as a resource for researchers studying the immune response to SARS-CoV-2, is where the repertoires were released. The investigation overall reported the following: The quantity of clinical and demographic metadata differed by source and by participant and was supplied without curation.

Participants in the prospective study were enrolled through a virtual design, were aged roughly 18 to 100 years, and lived in roughly 24 United States geographic areas. To assign participants to cohorts, the prospective study relied on clinical history that participants themselves reported in a screening survey and a study questionnaire. Recovered participants in ImmuneRACE Cohort 3 were defined by two consecutive negative NP/OP PCR tests, clearance by a healthcare professional, or resolution of symptoms. Mobile phlebotomists in the prospective study collected whole blood, serum and a nasopharyngeal or oropharyngeal swab from every participant. Prospective study participants could optionally give additional blood draws and questionnaires over an approximately two-month period. Prospective study blood samples were shipped either frozen or at room temperature before DNA extraction. The sequence was obtained from a man aged 18-30 years who had recovered from COVID-19. Sequenced material: PBMCs or T cells enriched from blood (not recorded which).

The DNA sequence is TGTGCCAGCAGTTCCTCACCGAAACAGGGCTTGAACACTGAAGCTTTCTTT. Its translation reads: CASSSSPKQGLNTEAFF. The chain links TRBV28 with TRBJ1-1, with TRBD1 perhaps the D gene, on 6 matching bases. The germline V gene gives CDR1 as MDHEN and CDR2 as SYDVKM. There are 17 amino acids in the CDR3, from cysteine to phenylalanine inclusive. The sequence is cut down to CDR3 DNA, 51 bases in frame from base 1. V gives up 4 bases and J gives up 0 bases, and the segment between their germline ends measures 18 bases.